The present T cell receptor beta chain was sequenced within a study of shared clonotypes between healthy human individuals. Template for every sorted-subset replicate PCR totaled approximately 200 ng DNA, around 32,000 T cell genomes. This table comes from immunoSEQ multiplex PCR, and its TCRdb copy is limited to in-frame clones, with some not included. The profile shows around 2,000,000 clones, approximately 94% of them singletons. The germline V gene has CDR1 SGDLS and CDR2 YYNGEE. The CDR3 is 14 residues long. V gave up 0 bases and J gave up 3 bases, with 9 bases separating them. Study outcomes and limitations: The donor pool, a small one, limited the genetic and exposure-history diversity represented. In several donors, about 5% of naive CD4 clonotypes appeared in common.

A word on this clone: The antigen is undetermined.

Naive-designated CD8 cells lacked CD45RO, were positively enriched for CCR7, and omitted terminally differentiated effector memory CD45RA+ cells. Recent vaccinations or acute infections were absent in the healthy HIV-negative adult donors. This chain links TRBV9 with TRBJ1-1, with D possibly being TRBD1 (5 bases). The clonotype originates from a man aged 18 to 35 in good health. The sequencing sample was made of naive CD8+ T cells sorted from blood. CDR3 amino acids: CASSVARDYTEAFF. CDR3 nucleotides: TGTGCCAGCAGCGTAGCCAGGGATTACACTGAAGCTTTCTTT.